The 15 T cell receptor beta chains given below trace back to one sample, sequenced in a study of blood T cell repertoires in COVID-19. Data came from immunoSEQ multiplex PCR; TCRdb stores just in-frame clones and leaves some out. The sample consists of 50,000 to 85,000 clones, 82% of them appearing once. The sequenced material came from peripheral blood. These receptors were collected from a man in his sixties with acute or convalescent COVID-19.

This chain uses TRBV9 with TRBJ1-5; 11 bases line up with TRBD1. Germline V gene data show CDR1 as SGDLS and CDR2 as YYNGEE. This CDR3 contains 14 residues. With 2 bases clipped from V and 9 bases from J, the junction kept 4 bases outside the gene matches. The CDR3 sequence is CASSVGQGVGPQHF. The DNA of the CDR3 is TGTGCCAGCAGCGTGGGACAGGGGGTCGGGCCCCAGCATTTT. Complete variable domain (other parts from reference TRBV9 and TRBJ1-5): DSGVTQTPKHLITATGQRVTLRCSPRSGDLSVYWYQQSLDQGLQFLIQYYNGEERAKGNILERFSAQQFPDLHSELNLSSLELGDSALYFCASSVGQGVGPQHFGDGTRLSIL.

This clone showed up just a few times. CDR3 nucleotide sequence: TGTGCCAGCAGGGACAACAGGGGTATAATGAACACTGAAGCTTTCTTT. It is translated as CASRDNRGIMNTEAFF. This chain joins TRBV6-6 and TRBJ1-1; 7 positions match TRBD1. The CDR3 has 16 residues. Trimming removed 6 bases from V and 0 bases from J; junction bases left unmatched: 10. CDR1 is MNHNY, CDR2 SVGAGI, per germline (reference sequence).

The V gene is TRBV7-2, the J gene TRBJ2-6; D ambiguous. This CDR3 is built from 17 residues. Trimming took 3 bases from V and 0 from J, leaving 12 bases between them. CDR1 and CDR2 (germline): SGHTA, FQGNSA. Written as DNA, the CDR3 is TGTGCCAGCAGCTTCCACATACCCAGCTCTGGGGCCAACGTCCTGACTTTC. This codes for CASSFHIPSSGANVLTF.

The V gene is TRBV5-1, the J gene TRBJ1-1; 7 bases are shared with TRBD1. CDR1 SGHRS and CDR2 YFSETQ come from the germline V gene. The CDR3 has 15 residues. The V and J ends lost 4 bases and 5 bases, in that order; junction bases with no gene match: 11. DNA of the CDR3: TGCGCCAGCAGCCCGGAACAGGGGTTAGGGACTGAAGCTTTCTTT. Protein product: CASSPEQGLGTEAFF.

CDR3 region: CASSSGNRNDGYTF. The CDR3 region has the DNA TGTGCCAGCAGCTCAGGGAACCGGAATGATGGCTACACCTTC. The genes are TRBV7-2 and TRBJ1-2, with D maybe TRBD1 (5 bases). There are 14 residues in the CDR3. Germline V lookup: CDR1 SGHTA, CDR2 FQGNSA. V dropped 4 bases and J dropped 6 bases, with 15 bases sitting between them.

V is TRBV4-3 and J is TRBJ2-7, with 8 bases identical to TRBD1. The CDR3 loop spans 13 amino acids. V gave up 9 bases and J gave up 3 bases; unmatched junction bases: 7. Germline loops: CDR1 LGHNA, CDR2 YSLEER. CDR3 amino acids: CARIVGQGYEQYV. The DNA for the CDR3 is TGCGCCAGGATAGTTGGACAGGGCTACGAGCAGTACGTC.

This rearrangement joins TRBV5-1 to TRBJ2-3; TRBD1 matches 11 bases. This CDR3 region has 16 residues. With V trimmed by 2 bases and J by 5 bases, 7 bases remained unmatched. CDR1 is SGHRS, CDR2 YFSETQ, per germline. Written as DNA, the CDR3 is TGCGCCAGCAGCTTTTCCGGACAGGGGGCAGGAGATACGCAGTATTTT. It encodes CASSFSGQGAGDTQYF.

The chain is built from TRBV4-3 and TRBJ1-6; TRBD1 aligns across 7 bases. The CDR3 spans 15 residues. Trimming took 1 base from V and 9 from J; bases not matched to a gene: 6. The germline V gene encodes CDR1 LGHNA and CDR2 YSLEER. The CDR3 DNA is TGCGCCAGCAGCCAAGTCGGGACAGCAAGTTCACCCCTCCACTTT. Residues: CASSQVGTASSPLHF.

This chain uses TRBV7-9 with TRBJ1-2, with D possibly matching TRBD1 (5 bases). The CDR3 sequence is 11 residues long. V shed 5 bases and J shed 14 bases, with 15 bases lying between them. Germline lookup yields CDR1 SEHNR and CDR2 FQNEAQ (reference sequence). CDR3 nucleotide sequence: TGTGCCAGCAGCCCCATGTGGGACTCAACCTTC. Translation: CASSPMWDSTF.

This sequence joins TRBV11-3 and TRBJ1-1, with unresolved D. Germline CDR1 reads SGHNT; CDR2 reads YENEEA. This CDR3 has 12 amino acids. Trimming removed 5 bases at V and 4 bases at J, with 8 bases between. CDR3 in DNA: TGTGCCAGCAGCACCCGAGGCACTGAAGCTTTCTTT. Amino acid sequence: CASSTRGTEAFF.

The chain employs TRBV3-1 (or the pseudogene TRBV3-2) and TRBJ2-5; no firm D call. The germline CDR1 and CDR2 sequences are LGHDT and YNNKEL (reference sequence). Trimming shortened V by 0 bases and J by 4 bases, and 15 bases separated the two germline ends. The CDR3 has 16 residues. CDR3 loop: CASSQDCGYRVETQYF. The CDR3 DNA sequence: TGTGCCAGCAGCCAAGATTGCGGTTATCGGGTAGAGACCCAGTACTTC.

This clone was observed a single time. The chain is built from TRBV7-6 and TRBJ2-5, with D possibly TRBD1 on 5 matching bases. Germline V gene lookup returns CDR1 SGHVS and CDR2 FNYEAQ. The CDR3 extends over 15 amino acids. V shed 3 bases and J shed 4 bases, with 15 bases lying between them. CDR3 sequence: CASSFTQGVSETQYF. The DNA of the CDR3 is TGTGCCAGCAGCTTTACGCAGGGTGTTTCAGAGACCCAGTACTTC.

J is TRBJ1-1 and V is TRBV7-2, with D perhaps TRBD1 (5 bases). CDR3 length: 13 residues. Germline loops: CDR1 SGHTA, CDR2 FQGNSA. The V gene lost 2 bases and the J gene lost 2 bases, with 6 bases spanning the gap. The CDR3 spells CASSLRTNTEAFF. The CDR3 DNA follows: TGTGCCAGCAGCTTAAGGACAAACACTGAAGCTTTCTTT.

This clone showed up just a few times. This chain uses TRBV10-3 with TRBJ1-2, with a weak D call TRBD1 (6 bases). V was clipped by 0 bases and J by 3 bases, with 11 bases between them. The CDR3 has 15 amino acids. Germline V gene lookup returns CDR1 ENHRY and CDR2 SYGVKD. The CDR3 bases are TGTGCCATCAGTGAGTCGCTCGGGGGGCACTATGGCTACACCTTC. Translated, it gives CAISESLGGHYGYTF.

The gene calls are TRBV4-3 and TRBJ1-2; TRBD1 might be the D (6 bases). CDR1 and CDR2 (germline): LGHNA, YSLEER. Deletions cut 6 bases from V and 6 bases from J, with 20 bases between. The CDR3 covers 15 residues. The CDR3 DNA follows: TGCGCCAGCAGTGTCATGGTAGGGGGATTCGATGGCTACACCTTC. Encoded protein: CASSVMVGGFDGYTF.